A selection of T cell receptor beta chains follows, all from one sample in a study of blood T cells in healthy people across ages. In TCRdb, the 5' RACE reads were re-called with MiXCR into one record per CDR3 protein. The sample records approximately 1.5 million distinct CDR3 sequences, roughly 43% being singletons. Material: blood. Receptors were obtained from a woman in her late teens or twenties in good health. The CDR3 runs from the conserved cysteine through the conserved F or W. The order of the fields is clone size, V gene, J gene, CDR3 protein. Not every row has a clone size; where given, it reads once, few, many or a size class.

-	TRBV9	TRBJ2-1	CTSSAQGLGLQFF
-	TRBV4-3	TRBJ1-1	CAGSQDGRGDTEAFF
-	TRBV6-6	TRBJ2-1	CASSYTGTGGNEQFF
few	TRBV4-2	TRBJ2-7	CASSQDSRLGGAPYEQYF
-	TRBV9	-	CACSTYDSGIQYF
-	TRBV5-1	TRBJ2-1	CASRNSGVTYNEQFF
-	TRBV12-3/TRBV12-4	TRBJ2-7	CASSPQTSGAAYEQYF
-	TRBV11-1	-	CASSVRRGLAGWYEQYF
-	TRBV20-1	TRBJ2-1	CSAGEAPSSYNEQIF
-	TRBV6-5	TRBJ1-2	CASSYSPISSYGYTF
-	TRBV5-1	TRBJ2-1	CASSEGGGYNERFF
-	TRBV5-1	TRBJ1-1	CASSLNGNNEAFF
few	TRBV6-1	TRBJ1-4	CASRDRGVNNEKLFF
few	TRBV5-1	TRBJ2-5	CASREGEQQYF
-	TRBV9	TRBJ2-3	CASSGLTRTDTQYF
-	TRBV12-3/TRBV12-4	TRBJ1-1	CASRITLGTTEAFF
few	TRBV6-2/TRBV6-3	TRBJ1-1	CASRGDFELAEAFF